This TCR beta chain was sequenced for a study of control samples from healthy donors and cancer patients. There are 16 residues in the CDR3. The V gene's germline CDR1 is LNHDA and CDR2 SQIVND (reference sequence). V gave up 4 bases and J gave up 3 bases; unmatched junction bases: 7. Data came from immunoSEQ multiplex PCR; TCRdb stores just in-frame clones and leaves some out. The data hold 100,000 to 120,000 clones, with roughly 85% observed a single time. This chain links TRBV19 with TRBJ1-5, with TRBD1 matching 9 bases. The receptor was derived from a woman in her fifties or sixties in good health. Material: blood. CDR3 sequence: CASSRPGQGYNQPQHF. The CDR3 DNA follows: TGTGCCAGTAGTAGGCCGGGACAGGGATACAATCAGCCCCAGCATTTT. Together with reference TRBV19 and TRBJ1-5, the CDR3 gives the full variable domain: DGGITQSPKYLFRKEGQNVTLSCEQNLNHDAMYWYRQDPGQGLRLIYYSQIVNDFQKGDIAEGYSVSREKKESFPLTVTSAQKNPTAFYLCASSRPGQGYNQPQHFGDGTRLSIL.